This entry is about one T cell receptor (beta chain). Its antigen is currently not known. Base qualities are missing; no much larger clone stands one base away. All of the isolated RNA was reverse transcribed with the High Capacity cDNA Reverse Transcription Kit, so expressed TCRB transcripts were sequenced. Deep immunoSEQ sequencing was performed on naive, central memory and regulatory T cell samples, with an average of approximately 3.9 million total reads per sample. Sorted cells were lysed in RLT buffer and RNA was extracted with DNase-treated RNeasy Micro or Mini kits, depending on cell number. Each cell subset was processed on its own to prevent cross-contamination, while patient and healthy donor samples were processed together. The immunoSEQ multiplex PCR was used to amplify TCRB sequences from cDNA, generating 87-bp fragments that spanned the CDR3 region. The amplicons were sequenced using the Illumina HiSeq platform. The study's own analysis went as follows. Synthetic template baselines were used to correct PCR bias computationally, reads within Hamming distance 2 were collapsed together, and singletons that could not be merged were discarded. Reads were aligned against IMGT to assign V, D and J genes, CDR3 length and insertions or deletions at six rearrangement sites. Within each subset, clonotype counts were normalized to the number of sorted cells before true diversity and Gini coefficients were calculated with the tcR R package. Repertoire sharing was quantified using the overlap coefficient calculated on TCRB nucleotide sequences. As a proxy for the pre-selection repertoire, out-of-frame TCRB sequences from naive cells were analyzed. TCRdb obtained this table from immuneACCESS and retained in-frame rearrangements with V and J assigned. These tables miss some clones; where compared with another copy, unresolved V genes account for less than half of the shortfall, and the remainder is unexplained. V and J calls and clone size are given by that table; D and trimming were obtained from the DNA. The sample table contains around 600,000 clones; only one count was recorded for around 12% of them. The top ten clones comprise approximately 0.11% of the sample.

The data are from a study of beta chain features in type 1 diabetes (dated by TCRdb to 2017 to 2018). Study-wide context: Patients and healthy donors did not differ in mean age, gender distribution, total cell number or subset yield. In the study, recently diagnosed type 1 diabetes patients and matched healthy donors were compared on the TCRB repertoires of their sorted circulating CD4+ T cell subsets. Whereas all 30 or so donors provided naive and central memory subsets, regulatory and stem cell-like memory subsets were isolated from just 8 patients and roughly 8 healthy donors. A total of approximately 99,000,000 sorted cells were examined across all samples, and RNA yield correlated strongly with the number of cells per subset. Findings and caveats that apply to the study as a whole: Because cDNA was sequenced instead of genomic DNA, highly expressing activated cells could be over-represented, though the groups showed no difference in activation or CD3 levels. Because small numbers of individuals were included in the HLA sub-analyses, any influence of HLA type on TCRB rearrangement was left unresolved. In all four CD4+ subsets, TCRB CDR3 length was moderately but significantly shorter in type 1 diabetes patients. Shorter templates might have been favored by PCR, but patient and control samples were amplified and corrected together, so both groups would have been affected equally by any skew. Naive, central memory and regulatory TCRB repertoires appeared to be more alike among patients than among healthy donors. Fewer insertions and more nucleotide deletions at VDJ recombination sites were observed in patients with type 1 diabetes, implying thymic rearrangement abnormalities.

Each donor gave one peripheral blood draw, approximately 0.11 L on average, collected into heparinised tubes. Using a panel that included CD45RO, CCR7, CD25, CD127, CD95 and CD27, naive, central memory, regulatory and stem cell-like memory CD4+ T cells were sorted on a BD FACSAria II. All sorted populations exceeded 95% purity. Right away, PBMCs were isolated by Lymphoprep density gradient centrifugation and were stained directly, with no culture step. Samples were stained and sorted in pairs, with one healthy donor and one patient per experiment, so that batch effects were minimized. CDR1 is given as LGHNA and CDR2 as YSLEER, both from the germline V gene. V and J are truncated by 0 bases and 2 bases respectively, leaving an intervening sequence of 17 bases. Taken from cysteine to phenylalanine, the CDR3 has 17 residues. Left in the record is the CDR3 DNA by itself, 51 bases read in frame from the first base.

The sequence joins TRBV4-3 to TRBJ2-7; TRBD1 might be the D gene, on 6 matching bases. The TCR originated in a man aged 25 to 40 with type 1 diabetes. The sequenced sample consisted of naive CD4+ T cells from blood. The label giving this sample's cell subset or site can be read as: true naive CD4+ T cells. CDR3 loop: CASSQDWRTDFTYEQYF. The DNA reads TGCGCCAGCAGCCAAGATTGGAGGACAGATTTTACCTACGAGCAGTACTTC.